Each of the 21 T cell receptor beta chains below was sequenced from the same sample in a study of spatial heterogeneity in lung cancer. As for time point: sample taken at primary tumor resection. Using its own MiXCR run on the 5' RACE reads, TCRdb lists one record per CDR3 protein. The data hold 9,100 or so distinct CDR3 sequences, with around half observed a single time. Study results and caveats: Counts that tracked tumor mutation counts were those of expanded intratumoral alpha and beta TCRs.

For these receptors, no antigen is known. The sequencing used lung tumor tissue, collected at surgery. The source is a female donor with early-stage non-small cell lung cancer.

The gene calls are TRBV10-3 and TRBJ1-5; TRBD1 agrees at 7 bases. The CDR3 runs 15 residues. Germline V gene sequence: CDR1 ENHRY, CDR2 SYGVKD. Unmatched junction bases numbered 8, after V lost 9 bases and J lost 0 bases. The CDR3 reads CAIKGGGSSNQPQHF. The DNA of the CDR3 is TGTGCCATAAAGGGAGGGGGCAGTAGCAATCAGCCCCAGCATTTT.

The CDR3 coding sequence is TGTGCCAGCAGTTTACTAGCGGGGGAAGATACGCAGTATTTT. It codes for CASSLLAGEDTQYF. The chain couples TRBV12-3 or TRBV12-4 to TRBJ2-3, with 10 bases that match TRBD2. The CDR3 is 14 amino acids. V trimming: 2 bases; J trimming: 5 bases; junction bases outside the gene matches: 1.

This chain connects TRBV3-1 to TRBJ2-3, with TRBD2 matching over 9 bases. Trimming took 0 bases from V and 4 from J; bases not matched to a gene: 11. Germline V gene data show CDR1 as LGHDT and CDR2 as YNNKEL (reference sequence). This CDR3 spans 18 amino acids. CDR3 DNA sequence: TGTGCCAGCAGCCAAGATGGATCAGCGGGAGGAGGAGCAGATACGCAGTATTTT. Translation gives CASSQDGSAGGGADTQYF.

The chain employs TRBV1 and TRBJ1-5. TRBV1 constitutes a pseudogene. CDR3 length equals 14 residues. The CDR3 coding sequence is TGCACCAGCAGCCAAGATCTAAGCAATCAGCCCCAGCATTTT. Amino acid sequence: CTSSQDLSNQPQHF.

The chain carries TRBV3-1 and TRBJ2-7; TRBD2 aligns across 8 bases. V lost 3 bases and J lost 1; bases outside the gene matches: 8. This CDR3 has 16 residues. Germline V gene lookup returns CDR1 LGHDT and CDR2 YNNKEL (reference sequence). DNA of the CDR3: TGTGCCAGCAGCCAGGCCCCGGGACTAGGATCCTACGAGCAGTACTTC. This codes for CASSQAPGLGSYEQYF.

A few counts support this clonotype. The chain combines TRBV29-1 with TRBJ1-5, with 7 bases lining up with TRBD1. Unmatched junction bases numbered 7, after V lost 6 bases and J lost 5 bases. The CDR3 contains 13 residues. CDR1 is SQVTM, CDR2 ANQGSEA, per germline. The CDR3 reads CSVRDRADQPQHF. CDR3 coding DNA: TGCAGCGTGAGAGACAGGGCCGATCAGCCCCAGCATTTT.

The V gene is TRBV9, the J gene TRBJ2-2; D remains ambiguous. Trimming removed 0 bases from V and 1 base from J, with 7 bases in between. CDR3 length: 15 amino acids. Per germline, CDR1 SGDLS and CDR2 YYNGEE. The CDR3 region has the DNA TGTGCCAGCAGCGTAGTGGGCGTGAACACCGGGGAGCTGTTTTTT. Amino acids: CASSVVGVNTGELFF.

The CDR3 DNA sequence: TGTGCCAGCACCAACTCGGGACACTACACCGGGGAGCTGTTTTTT. This sequence encodes CASTNSGHYTGELFF. V and J are TRBV6-5 and TRBJ2-2; tentatively, D is TRBD1 (6 bases). The CDR3 runs to 15 residues. V gave up 7 bases and J gave up 3 bases, with 15 bases separating them. Germline CDR1 MNHEY, CDR2 SVGAGI.

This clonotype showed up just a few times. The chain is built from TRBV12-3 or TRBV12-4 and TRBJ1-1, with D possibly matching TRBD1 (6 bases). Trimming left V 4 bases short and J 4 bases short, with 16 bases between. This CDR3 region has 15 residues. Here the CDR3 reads CASSWGNRVGTEAFF. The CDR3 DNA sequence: TGTGCCAGCAGTTGGGGTAACAGGGTTGGCACTGAAGCTTTCTTT.

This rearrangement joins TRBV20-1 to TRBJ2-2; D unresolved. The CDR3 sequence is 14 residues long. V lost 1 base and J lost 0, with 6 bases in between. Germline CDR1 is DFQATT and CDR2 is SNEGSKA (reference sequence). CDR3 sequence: CSARAVPNTGELFF. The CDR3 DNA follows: TGCAGTGCTAGAGCGGTCCCGAACACCGGGGAGCTGTTTTTT.

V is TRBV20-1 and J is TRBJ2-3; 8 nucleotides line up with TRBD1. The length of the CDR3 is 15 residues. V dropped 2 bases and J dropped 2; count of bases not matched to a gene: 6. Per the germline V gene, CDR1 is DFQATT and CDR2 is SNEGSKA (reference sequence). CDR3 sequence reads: CSARLDRADTDTQYF. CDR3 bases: TGCAGTGCTAGACTGGACAGGGCGGACACAGATACGCAGTATTTT.

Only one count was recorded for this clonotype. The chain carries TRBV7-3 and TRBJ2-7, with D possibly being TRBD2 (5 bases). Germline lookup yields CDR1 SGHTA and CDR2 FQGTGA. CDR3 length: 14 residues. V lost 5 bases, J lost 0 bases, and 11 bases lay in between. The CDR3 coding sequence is TGTGCCAGCAGCCCGCAGCGGAACTCCTACGAGCAGTACTTC. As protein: CASSPQRNSYEQYF.

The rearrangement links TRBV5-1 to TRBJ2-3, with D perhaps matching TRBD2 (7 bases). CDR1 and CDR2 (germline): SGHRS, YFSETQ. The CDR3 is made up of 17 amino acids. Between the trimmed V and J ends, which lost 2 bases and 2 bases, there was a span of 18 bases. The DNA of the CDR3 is TGCGCCAGCAGCTTTCAGGGCGGGGGCACGCCCACAGATACGCAGTATTTT. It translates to CASSFQGGGTPTDTQYF.

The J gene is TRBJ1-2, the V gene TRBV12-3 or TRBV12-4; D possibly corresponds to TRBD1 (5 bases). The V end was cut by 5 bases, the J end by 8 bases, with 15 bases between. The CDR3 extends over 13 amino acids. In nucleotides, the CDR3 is TGTGCCAGCAGTCCTGGGGGTCTGAGGGGCTACACCTTC. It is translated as CASSPGGLRGYTF.

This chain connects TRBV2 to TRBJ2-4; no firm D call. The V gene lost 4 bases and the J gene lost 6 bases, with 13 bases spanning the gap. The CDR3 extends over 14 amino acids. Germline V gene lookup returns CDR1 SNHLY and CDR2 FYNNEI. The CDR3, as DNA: TGTGCCAGCAGTGGAACCATTGGTTTAAACATTCAGTACTTC. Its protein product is CASSGTIGLNIQYF.

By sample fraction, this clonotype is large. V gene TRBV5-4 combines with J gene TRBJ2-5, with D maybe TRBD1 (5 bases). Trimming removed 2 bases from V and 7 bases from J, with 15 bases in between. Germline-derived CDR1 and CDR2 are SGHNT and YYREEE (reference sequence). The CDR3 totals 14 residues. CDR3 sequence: CASSFRAGQGTQYF. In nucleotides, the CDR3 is TGTGCCAGCAGCTTCAGAGCTGGTCAGGGGACCCAGTACTTC.

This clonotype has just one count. CDR3 amino acids: CSVRPDVSYEQYF. CDR3 DNA sequence: TGCAGCGTTCGCCCGGACGTCTCCTACGAGCAGTACTTC. The rearrangement uses TRBV29-1 and TRBJ2-7; D gene ambiguous. The V gene lost 5 bases and the J gene lost 0 bases, with 11 bases spanning the gap. CDR3 length: 13 amino acids. From germline, CDR1 is SQVTM and CDR2 ANQGSEA.

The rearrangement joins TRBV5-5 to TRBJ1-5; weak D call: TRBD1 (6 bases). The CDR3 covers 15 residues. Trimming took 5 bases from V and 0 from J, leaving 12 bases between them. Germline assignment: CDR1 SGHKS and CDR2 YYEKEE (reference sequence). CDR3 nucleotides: TGTGCCAGCAGACCTACAGGGTCTAGCAATCAGCCCCAGCATTTT. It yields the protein CASRPTGSSNQPQHF.

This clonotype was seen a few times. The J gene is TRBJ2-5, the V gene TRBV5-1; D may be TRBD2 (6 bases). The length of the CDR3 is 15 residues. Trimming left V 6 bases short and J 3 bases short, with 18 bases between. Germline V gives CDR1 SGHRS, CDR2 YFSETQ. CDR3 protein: CASTQSPSGEETQYF. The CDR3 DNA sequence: TGCGCCAGCACGCAAAGCCCATCGGGGGAAGAGACCCAGTACTTC.

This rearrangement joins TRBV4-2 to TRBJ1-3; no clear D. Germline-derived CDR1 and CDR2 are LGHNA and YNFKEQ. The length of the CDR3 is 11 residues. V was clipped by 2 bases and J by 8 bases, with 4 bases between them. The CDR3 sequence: CASSQRHTIYF. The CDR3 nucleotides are TGTGCCAGCAGCCAACGGCACACCATATATTTT.

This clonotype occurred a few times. The CDR3 region has the DNA TGTGCCAGCAGTTCCCCTATGACGGGGGGTTCCTACGAGCAGTACTTC. This encodes CASSSPMTGGSYEQYF. The rearrangement uses TRBV6-6 and TRBJ2-7; 7 bases match TRBD2. V lost 4 bases and J lost 1; bases outside the gene matches: 10. CDR1 is MNHNY and CDR2 is SVGAGI in the germline V gene (reference sequence). This CDR3 spans 16 amino acids.